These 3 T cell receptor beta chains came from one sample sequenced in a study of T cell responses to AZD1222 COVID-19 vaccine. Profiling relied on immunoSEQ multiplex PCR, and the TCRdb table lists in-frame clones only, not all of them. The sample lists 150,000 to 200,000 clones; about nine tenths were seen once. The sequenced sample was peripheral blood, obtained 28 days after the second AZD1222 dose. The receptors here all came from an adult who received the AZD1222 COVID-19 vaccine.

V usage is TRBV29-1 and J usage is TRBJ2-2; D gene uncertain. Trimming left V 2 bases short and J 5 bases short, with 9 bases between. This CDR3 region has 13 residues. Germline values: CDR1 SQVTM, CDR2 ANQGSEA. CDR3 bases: TGCAGCGTTGAACGTTTTGGTACCGGGGAGCTGTTTTTT. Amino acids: CSVERFGTGELFF.

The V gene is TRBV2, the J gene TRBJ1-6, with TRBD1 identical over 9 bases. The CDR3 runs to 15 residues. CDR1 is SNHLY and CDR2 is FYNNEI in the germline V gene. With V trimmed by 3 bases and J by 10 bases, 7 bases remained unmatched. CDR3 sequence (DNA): TGTGCCAGCAGTGAGAGGACAGGGGAAGGCTCACCCCTCCACTTT. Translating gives CASSERTGEGSPLHF.

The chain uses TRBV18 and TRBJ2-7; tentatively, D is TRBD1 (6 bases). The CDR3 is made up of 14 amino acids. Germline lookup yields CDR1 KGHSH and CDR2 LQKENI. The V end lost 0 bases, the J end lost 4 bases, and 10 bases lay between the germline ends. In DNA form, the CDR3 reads TGTGCCAGCTCACCACCGGGCAGGGGTTACGAGCAGTACTTC. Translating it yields CASSPPGRGYEQYF.